Sequencing of this T cell receptor (beta chain) was carried out in a study of graft-versus-host responses after intestinal transplantation. Findings of the study overall: Recipient marrow held GvH clones, some first seen in ileum or blood.

Details on this clone: Its target is not known.

CDR3 size: 14 residues. Germline V gene sequence: CDR1 MNHEY, CDR2 SVGAGI. The J segment lost 5 bases and the V segment lost 6 bases, leaving 3 bases of the junction unmatched. Here immunoSEQ multiplex PCR was the method, and the copy in TCRdb shows in-frame clones only, minus some. Of about 90,000 clones in the sample, roughly four fifths are singletons; the top ten hold 17%. The chain links TRBV6-5 to TRBJ1-6, with 8 positions matching TRBD1. The material sequenced was unstimulated CD8+ T cells sorted from spleen or lymph node cells, taken before intestinal transplant. The receptor was derived from a human donor who received an intestinal transplant. The DNA of the CDR3 is TGTGCCAGCAGCCAGACAGGGGATAATTCACCCCTCCACTTT. Translated: CASSQTGDNSPLHF.